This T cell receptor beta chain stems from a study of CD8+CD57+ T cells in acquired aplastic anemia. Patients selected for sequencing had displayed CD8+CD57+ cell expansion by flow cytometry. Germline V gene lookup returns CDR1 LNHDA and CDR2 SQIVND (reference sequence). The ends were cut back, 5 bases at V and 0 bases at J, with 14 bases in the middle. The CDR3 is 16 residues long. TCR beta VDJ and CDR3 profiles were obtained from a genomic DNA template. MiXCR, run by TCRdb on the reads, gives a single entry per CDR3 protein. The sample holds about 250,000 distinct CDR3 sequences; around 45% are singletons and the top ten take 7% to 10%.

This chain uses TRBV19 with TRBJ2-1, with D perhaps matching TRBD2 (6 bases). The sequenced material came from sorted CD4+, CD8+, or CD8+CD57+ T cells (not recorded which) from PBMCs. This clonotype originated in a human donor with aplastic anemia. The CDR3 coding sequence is TGTGCCAGTAGTCGCCCCGGGAGTGGCTCCTACAATGAGCAGTTCTTC. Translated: CASSRPGSGSYNEQFF.